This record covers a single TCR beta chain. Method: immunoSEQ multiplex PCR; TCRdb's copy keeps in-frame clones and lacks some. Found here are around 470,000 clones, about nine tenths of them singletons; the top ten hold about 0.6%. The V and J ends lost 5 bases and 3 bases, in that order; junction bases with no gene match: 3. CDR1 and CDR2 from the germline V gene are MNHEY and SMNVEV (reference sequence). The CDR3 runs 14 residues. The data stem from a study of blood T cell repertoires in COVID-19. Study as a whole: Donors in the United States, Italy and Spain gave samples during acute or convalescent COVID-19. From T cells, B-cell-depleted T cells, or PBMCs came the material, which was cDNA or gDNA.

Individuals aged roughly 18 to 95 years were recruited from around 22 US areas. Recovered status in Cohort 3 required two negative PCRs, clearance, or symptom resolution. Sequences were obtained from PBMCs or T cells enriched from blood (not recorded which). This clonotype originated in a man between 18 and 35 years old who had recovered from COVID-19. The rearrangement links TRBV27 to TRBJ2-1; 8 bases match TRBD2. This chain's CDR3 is CASSVTSGYNEQFF. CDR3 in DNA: TGTGCCAGCAGTGTAACTAGCGGCTACAATGAGCAGTTCTTC.